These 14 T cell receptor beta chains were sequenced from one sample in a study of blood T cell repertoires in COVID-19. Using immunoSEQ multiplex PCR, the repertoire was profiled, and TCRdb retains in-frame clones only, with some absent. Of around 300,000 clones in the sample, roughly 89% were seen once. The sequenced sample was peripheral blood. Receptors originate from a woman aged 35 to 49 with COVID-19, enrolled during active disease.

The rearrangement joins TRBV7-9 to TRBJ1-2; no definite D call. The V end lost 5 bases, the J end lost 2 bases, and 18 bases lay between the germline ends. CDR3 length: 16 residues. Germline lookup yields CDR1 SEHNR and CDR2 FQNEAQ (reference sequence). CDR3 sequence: CASSRGGEVGNYGYTF. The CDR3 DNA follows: TGTGCCAGCAGCCGAGGCGGGGAGGTAGGAAACTATGGCTACACCTTC.

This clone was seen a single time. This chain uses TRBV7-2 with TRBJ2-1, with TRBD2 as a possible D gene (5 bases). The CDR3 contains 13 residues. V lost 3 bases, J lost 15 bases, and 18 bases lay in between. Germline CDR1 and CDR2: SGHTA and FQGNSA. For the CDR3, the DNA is TGTGCCAGCAGCTTGGGCCTAGCCAGACCCCCGTTCTTC. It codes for CASSLGLARPPFF.

CDR3 DNA: TGTGCCAGCAGTGGGGGGGTATTGAATGAAAAACTGTTTTTT. Translated, it gives CASSGGVLNEKLFF. This chain links TRBV2 with TRBJ1-4, with a possible D match to TRBD1 (5 bases). V was shortened by 4 bases and J by 5 bases, with 11 bases between the two germline ends. Germline CDR1 SNHLY, CDR2 FYNNEI. The CDR3 runs 14 residues.

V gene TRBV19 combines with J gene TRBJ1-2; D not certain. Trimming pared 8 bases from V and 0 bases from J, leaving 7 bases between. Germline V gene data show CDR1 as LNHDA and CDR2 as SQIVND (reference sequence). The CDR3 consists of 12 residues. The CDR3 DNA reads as TGTGCCAGTTCGACAACTAACTATGGCTACACCTTC. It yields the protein CASSTTNYGYTF.

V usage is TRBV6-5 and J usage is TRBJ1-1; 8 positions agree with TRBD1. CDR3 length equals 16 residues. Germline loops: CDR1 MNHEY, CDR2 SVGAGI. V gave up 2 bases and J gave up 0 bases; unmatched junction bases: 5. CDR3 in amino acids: CASSYGRGRVNTEAFF. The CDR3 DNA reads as TGTGCCAGCAGTTACGGCAGGGGGCGCGTGAACACTGAAGCTTTCTTT.

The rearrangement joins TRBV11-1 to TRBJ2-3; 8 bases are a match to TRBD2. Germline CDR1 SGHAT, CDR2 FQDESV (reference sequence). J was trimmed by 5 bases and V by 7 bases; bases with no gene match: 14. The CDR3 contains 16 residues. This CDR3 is CASTQRFSGEVDTQYF. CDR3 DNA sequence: TGTGCCAGCACCCAAAGATTTAGCGGGGAAGTAGATACGCAGTATTTT.

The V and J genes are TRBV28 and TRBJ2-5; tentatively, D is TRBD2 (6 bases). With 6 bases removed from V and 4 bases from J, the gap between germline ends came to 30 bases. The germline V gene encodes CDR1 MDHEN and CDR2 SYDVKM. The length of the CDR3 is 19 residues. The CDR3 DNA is TGTGCCAGCAGCCCTTGGGGCGGGAAAAAAGTCCGTAGGGGAGAGACCCAGTACTTC. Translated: CASSPWGGKKVRRGETQYF.

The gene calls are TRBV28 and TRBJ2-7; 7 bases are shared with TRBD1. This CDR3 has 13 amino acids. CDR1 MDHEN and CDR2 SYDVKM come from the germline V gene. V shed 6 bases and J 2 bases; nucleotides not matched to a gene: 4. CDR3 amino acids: CASRIGTAYEQYF. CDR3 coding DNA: TGTGCCAGCAGAATCGGGACAGCCTACGAGCAGTACTTC.

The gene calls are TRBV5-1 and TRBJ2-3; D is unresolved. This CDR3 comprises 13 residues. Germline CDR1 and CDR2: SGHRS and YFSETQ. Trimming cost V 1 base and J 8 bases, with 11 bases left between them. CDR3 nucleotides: TGCGCCAGCAGCTTGTTCTCGGGTGGTACGCAGTATTTT. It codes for CASSLFSGGTQYF.

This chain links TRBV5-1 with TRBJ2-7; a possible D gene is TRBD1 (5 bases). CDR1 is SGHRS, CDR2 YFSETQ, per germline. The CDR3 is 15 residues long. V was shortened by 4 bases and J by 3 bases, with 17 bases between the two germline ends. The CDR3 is CASSLSGQGGYEQYF. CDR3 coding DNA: TGCGCCAGCAGCCTCTCTGGGCAGGGTGGCTACGAGCAGTACTTC.

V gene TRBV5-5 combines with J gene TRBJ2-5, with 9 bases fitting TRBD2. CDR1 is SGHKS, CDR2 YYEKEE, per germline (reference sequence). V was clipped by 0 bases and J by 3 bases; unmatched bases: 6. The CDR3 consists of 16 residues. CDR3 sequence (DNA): TGTGCCAGCAGCTTGGGTGCGGCTAGCGGGGAAGAGACCCAGTACTTC. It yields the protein CASSLGAASGEETQYF.

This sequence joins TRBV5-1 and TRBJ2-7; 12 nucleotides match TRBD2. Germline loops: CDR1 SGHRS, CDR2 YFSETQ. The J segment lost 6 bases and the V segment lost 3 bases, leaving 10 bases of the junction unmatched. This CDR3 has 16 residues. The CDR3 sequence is CASSSGGLAGISEQYF. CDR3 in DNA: TGCGCCAGCAGCTCAGGTGGACTAGCGGGGATCTCCGAGCAGTACTTC.

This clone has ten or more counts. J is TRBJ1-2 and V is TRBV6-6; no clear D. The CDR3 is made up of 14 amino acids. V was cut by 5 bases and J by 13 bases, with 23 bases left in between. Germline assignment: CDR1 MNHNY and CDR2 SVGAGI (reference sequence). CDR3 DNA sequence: TGTGCCAGCAGTATAGGCCCAAACTATCCCCTCCCCACCTTC. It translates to CASSIGPNYPLPTF.

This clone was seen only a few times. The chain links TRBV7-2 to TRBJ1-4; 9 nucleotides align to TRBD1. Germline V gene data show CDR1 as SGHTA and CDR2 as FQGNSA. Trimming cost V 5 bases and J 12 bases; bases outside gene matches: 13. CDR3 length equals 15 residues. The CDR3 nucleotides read TGTGCCAGCAGCGTTTCATCACAGGGGGCAGTCCAACTGTTTTTT. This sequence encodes CASSVSSQGAVQLFF.